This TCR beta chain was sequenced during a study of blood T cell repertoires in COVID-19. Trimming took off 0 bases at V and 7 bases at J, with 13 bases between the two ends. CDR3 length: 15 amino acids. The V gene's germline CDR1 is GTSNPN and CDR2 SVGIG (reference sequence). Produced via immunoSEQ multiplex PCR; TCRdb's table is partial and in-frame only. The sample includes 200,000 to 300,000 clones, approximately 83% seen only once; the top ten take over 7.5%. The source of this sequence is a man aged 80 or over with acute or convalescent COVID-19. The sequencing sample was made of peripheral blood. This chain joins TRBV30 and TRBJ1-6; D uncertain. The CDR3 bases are TGTGCCTGGAGTGTACTAGGATTCGAAAATTCACCCCTCCACTTT. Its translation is CAWSVLGFENSPLHF.